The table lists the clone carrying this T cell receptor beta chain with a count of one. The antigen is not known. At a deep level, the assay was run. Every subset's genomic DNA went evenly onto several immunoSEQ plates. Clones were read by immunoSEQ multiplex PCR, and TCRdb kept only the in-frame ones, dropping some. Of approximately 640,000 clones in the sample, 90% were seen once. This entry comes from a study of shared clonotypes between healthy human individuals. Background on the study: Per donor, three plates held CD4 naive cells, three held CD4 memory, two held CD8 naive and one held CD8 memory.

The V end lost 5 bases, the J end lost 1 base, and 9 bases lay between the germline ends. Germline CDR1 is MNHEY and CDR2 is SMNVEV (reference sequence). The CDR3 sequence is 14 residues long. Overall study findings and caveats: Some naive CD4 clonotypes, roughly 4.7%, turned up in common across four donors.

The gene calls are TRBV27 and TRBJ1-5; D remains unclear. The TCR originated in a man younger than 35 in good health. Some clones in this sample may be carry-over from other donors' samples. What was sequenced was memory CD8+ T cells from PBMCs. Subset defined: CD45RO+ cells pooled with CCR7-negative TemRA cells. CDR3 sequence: CASSLGPSNQPQHF. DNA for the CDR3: TGTGCCAGCAGTCTCGGACCCAGCAATCAGCCCCAGCATTTT.